A selection of T cell receptor beta chains follows, all from one sample in a study of blood T cell repertoires in COVID-19. Some clones are missing from TCRdb's copy, which holds only in-frame ones; the method was immunoSEQ multiplex PCR. This table holds 260,000 or so clones, around 83% found once. The specimen was peripheral blood. The receptors come from a man older than 75 with acute or convalescent COVID-19. Each CDR3 is given with its conserved first and last residue. The order of the fields is V gene, D gene, J gene, clone size, CDR3 protein, CDR3 DNA. The D gene is left open where the match is weak. Only some rows state a clone size, as once, few, many or a class for expanded clones.

v_call: TRBV7-8
d_call: TRBD1
j_call: TRBJ2-1
clone_size: -
cdr3_aa: CASSLDTGVEQFF
cdr3_nt: TGTGCCAGCAGCTTAGATACAGGGGTTGAGCAGTTCTTC

v_call: TRBV24-1
d_call: -
j_call: TRBJ2-7
clone_size: few
cdr3_aa: CATSDLSSSEQYF
cdr3_nt: TGTGCCACCAGTGATTTAAGTAGTTCCGAGCAGTACTTC

v_call: TRBV28
d_call: -
j_call: TRBJ2-5
clone_size: few
cdr3_aa: CASSSSGTPETQYF
cdr3_nt: TGTGCCAGCAGTTCCTCCGGGACACCGGAGACCCAGTACTTC

v_call: TRBV7-9
d_call: TRBD2
j_call: TRBJ2-1
clone_size: -
cdr3_aa: CASSLGLAGGGGEQFF
cdr3_nt: TGTGCCAGCAGCTTAGGACTAGCGGGAGGAGGGGGTGAGCAGTTCTTC

v_call: TRBV12-3/TRBV12-4
d_call: -
j_call: TRBJ1-5
clone_size: -
cdr3_aa: CASSLYANQPQHF
cdr3_nt: TGTGCCAGCAGTTTGTACGCGAATCAGCCCCAGCATTTT

v_call: TRBV20-1
d_call: TRBD1
j_call: TRBJ2-1
clone_size: once
cdr3_aa: CSASQTGDNEQFF
cdr3_nt: TGCAGTGCTAGTCAGACAGGGGACAATGAGCAGTTCTTC

v_call: TRBV29-1
d_call: TRBD1
j_call: TRBJ2-7
clone_size: -
cdr3_aa: CSVMSPGGYEQYF
cdr3_nt: TGCAGCGTTATGTCTCCAGGGGGCTACGAGCAGTACTTC

v_call: TRBV5-4
d_call: TRBD1
j_call: TRBJ1-4
clone_size: -
cdr3_aa: CASSLAPGGTGGGEKLFF
cdr3_nt: TGTGCCAGCAGCTTGGCCCCGGGGGGTACAGGGGGAGGTGAAAAACTGTTTTTT

v_call: TRBV5-1
d_call: TRBD1
j_call: TRBJ1-5
clone_size: -
cdr3_aa: CASSLAGGQAGEPQHF
cdr3_nt: TGCGCCAGCAGCTTGGCAGGGGGACAGGCCGGGGAGCCCCAGCATTTT

v_call: TRBV20-1
d_call: -
j_call: TRBJ2-7
clone_size: -
cdr3_aa: CSARDIPGQYF
cdr3_nt: TGCAGTGCTAGAGACATACCAGGCCAGTACTTC

v_call: TRBV20-1
d_call: -
j_call: TRBJ2-7
clone_size: -
cdr3_aa: CSASVRVLSYEQYF
cdr3_nt: TGCAGTGCTAGTGTCAGGGTTTTATCCTACGAGCAGTACTTC

v_call: TRBV4-1
d_call: TRBD2
j_call: TRBJ2-6
clone_size: -
cdr3_aa: CASSHPSGGVSGANVLTF
cdr3_nt: TGCGCCAGCAGCCATCCTAGCGGGGGGGTCTCTGGGGCCAACGTCCTGACTTTC

v_call: TRBV11-3
d_call: -
j_call: TRBJ2-3
clone_size: -
cdr3_aa: CASSLGDSPATQYF
cdr3_nt: TGTGCCAGCAGCTTAGGAGACTCACCCGCTACGCAGTATTTT

v_call: TRBV6-5
d_call: -
j_call: TRBJ2-1
clone_size: -
cdr3_aa: CASSYGGISYNEQFF
cdr3_nt: TGTGCCAGCAGTTACGGGGGGATCTCCTACAATGAGCAGTTCTTC

v_call: TRBV11-1
d_call: -
j_call: TRBJ2-1
clone_size: -
cdr3_aa: CASSWAGTVPNEQFF
cdr3_nt: TGTGCCAGCAGCTGGGCCGGGACTGTTCCAAATGAGCAGTTCTTC

v_call: TRBV9
d_call: TRBD2
j_call: TRBJ2-3
clone_size: -
cdr3_aa: CASSVGGSGADTQYF
cdr3_nt: TGTGCCAGCAGCGTGGGGGGGAGTGGGGCAGATACGCAGTATTTT

v_call: TRBV7-2
d_call: TRBD2
j_call: TRBJ2-3
clone_size: -
cdr3_aa: CASSIRGGRGDTQYF
cdr3_nt: TGTGCCAGCAGCATCCGGGGGGGCCGTGGAGATACGCAGTATTTT

v_call: TRBV5-1
d_call: TRBD2
j_call: TRBJ2-3
clone_size: -
cdr3_aa: CASTTSGRDGDTQYF
cdr3_nt: TGCGCCAGCACTACTAGCGGGAGGGATGGAGATACGCAGTATTTT

v_call: TRBV18
d_call: -
j_call: TRBJ1-3
clone_size: -
cdr3_aa: CASSPPRQIHSGNTIYF
cdr3_nt: TGTGCCAGCTCACCGCCGCGACAGATACACTCTGGAAACACCATATATTTT

v_call: TRBV12-3/TRBV12-4
d_call: -
j_call: TRBJ2-3
clone_size: -
cdr3_aa: CASSSGTPTQYF
cdr3_nt: TGTGCCAGCAGTTCCGGGACTCCCACACAGTATTTT

v_call: TRBV5-1
d_call: -
j_call: TRBJ2-7
clone_size: -
cdr3_aa: CASREGAAYEQYF
cdr3_nt: TGCGCCAGCAGGGAGGGGGCCGCCTACGAGCAGTACTTC

v_call: TRBV6-6
d_call: -
j_call: TRBJ1-4
clone_size: -
cdr3_aa: CASSYQGNEKLFF
cdr3_nt: TGTGCCAGCAGTTACCAGGGGAATGAAAAACTGTTTTTT

v_call: TRBV3-1/TRBV3-2
d_call: -
j_call: TRBJ1-2
clone_size: -
cdr3_aa: CASSQVLAVGYTF
cdr3_nt: TGTGCCAGCAGCCAAGTTCTTGCGGTTGGCTACACCTTC

v_call: TRBV28
d_call: TRBD1
j_call: TRBJ2-3
clone_size: -
cdr3_aa: CASSLRQGGTDTQYF
cdr3_nt: TGTGCCAGCAGTTTGCGACAGGGGGGTACAGATACGCAGTATTTT

v_call: TRBV28
d_call: TRBD1
j_call: TRBJ1-5
clone_size: -
cdr3_aa: CASSPGGPSNQPQHF
cdr3_nt: TGTGCCAGCAGCCCAGGGGGCCCGAGCAATCAGCCCCAGCATTTT

v_call: TRBV6-5
d_call: TRBD2
j_call: TRBJ2-7
clone_size: -
cdr3_aa: CASGRVGYEQYF
cdr3_nt: TGTGCCAGCGGGAGGGTTGGCTACGAGCAGTACTTC

v_call: TRBV11-2
d_call: -
j_call: TRBJ1-2
clone_size: -
cdr3_aa: CASSGDRTNYGYTF
cdr3_nt: TGTGCCAGCAGTGGAGACAGAACTAACTATGGCTACACCTTC